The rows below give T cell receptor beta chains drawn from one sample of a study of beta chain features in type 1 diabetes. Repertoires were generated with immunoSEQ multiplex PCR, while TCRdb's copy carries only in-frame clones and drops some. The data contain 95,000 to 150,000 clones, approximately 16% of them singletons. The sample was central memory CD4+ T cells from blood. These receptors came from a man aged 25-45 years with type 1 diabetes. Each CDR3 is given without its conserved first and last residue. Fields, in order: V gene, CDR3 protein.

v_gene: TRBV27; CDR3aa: ASSVQGLYGYT
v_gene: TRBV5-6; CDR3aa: ASSYKQGYNEQF
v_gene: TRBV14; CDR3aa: ASSPRQGNYGYT
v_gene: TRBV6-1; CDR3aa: ASSEGRQYYGYT
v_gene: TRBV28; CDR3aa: ASSLSGSGGHNEQF
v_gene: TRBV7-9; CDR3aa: ASSFRQGAYEQY
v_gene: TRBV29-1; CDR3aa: SVLWGMNTEAF
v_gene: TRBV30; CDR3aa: AWSESDNVLT
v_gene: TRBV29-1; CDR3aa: SGGQGAHNEQF
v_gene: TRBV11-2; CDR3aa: ASSLVTGGNSPLH
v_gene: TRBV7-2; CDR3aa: ASSYRGSPSSGNTIY
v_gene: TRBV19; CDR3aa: ASASRVGTDTQY
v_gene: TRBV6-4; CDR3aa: ASSANLGGNTDTQY
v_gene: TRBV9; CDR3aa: ASSLGDSYNEQF
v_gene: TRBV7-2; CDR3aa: ASSEQGRQETQY
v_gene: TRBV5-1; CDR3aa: ASSLAPMNTGELF
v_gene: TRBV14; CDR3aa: ASSQGSSGANVLT
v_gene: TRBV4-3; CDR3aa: ASSLSSLLEDTQY
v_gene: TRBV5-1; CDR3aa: ASSLAPVSNEQF
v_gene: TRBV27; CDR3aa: ASSLWGTPQETQY
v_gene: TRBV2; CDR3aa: ASRPETYNEQF
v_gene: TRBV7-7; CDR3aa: ASSMGLAGPNEQY
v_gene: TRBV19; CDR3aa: ASNPRNTGELF
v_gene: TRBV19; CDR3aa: ASKRDRGSDTQY
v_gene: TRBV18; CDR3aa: ASSPGSGDTQY
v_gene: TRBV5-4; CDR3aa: ASSSGTEETQY
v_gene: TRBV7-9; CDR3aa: ASSLASGAETQY
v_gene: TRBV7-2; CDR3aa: ASSLTGSNQPQH
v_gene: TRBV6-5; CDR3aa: ASSYTSYTGELF
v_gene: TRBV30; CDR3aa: AWSGGTGNTIY
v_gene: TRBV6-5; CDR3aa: ASSSGAIYGYT
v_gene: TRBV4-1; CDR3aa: ASSQKGATNEKLF
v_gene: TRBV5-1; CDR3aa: ASSLPDSYEQY
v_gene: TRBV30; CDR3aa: AWSVNRYGYT
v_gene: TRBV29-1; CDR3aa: SVDGQGVYEQY
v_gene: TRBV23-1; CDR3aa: ASSQGQYSYNEQF
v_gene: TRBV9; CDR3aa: ASSVEGGDTQY
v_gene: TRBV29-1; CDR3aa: SVEPTTRGYT
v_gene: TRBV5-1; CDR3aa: ASSLGQSSYNEQF
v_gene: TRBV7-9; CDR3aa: ASSPWGGSYNEQF
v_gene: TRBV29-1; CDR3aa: SVVGGVRDTQY
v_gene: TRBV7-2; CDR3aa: ASSLGQSRYGYT
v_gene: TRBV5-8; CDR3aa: ASSRTGDLENIQY
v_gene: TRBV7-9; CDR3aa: ASSIYRTGELF
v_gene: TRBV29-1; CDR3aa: SVATSGLGDTQY
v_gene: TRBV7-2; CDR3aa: ASSLDPSSYNEQF
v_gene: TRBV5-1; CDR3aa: ASSLLPVGTGRTDTQY
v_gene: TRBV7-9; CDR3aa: ASSPSRGLNEQY
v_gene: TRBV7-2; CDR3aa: ASRRTGSNQPQH
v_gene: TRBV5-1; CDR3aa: ASSLAGVDTQY
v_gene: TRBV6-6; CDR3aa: ASSVDSLRLEAF
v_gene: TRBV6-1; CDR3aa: ASSEQQGLSGNTIY
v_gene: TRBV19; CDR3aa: ASSISNYNEQF
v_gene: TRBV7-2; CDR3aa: ASSSLRPSGRTQY